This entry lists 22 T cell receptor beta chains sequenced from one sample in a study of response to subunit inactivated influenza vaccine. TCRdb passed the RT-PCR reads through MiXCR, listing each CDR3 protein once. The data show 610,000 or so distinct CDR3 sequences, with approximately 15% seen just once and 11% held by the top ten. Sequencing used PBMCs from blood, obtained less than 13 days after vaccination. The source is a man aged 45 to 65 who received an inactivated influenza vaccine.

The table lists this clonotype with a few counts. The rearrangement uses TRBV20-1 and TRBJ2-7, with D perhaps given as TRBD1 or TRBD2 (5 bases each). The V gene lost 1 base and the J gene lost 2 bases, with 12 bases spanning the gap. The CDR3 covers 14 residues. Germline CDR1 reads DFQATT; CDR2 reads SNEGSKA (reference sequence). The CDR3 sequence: CSARGHGDPYEQYF. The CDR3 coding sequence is TGCAGTGCTAGAGGGCACGGGGACCCCTACGAGCAGTACTTC.

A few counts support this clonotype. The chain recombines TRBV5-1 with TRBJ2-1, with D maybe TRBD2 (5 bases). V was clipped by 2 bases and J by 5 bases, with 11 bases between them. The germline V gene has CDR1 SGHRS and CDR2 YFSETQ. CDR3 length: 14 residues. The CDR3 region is CASSLAETNNEQFF. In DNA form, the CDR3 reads TGCGCCAGCAGCTTAGCGGAAACTAACAATGAGCAGTTCTTC.

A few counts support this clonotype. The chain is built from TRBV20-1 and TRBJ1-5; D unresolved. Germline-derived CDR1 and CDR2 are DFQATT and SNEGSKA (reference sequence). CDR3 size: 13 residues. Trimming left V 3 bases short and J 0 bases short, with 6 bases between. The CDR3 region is CSASPTSNQPQHF. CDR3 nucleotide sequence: TGCAGTGCTAGCCCGACTAGCAATCAGCCCCAGCATTTT.

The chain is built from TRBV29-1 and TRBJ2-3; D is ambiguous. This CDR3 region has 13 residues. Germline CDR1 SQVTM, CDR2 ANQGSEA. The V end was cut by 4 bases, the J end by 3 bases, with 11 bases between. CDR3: CSVARMMTDTQYF. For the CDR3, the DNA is TGCAGCGTTGCGAGGATGATGACAGATACGCAGTATTTT.

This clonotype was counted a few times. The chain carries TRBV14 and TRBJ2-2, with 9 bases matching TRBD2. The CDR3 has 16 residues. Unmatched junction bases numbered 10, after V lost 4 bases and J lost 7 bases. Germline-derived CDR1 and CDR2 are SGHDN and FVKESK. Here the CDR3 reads CASSLLGLASGGELFF. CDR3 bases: TGTGCCAGCAGCCTACTGGGACTAGCCTCGGGCGGGGAGCTGTTTTTT.

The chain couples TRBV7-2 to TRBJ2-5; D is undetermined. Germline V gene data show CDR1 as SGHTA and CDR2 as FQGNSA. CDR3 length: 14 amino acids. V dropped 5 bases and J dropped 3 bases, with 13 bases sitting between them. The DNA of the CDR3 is TGTGCCAGCAGCCCCGCCGGGCTTAAAGAGACCCAGTACTTC. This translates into CASSPAGLKETQYF.

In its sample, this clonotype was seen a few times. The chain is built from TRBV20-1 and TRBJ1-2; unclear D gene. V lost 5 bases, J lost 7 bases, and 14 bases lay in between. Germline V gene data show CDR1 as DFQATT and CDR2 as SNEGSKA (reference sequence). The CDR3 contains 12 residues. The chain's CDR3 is CSALTWGGGYTF. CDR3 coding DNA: TGCAGTGCTCTCACCTGGGGTGGTGGCTACACCTTC.

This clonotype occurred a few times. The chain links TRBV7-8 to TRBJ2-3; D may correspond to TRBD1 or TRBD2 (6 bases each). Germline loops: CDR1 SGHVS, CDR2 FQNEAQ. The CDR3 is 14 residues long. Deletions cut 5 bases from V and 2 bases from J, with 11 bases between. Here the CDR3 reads CASSPGAHTDTQYF. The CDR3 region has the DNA TGTGCCAGCAGCCCGGGGGCCCACACAGATACGCAGTATTTT.

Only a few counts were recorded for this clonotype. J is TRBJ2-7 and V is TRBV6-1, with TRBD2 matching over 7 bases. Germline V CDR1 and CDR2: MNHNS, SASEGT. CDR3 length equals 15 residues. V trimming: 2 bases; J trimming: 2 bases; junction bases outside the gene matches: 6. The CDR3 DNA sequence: TGTGCCAGCAGTGAACTAGCCGCGGGGGCCTACGAGCAGTACTTC. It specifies CASSELAAGAYEQYF.

CDR3 coding DNA: TGCAGTGCTAGGTTCTCTAGCGGATTCACAGATACGCAGTATTTT. Amino acids: CSARFSSGFTDTQYF. J is TRBJ2-3 and V is TRBV20-1; TRBD2 matches 7 bases. Looked up from germline, CDR1 is DFQATT and CDR2 is SNEGSKA (reference sequence). The junction had 8 bases not matched to a gene; V was cut back by 3 bases and J by 2 bases. The CDR3 length is 15 residues.

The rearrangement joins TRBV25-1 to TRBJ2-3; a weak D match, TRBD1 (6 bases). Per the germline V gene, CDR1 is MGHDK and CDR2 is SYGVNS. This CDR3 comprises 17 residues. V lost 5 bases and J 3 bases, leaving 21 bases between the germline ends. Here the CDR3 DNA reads TGTGCCAGCAGTATTATTCGGGACATCTTTGGTACAGATACGCAGTATTTT. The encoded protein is CASSIIRDIFGTDTQYF.

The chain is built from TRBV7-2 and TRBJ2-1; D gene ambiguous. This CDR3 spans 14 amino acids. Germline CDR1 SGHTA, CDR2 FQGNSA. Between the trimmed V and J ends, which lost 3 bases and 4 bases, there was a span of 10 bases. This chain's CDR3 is CASSFRISYNEQFF. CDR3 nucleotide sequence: TGTGCCAGCAGCTTCAGAATCTCTTACAATGAGCAGTTCTTC. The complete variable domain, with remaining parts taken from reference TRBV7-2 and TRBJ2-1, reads GAGVSQSPSNKVTEKGKDVELRCDPISGHTALYWYRQSLGQGLEFLIYFQGNSAPDKSGLPSDRFSAERTGGSVSTLTIQRTQQEDSAVYLCASSFRISYNEQFFGPGTRLTVL.

CDR3 sequence reads: CAISETGTGSDYEQYF. As DNA, the CDR3 is TGTGCCATCAGTGAAACCGGGACAGGGTCTGACTACGAGCAGTACTTC. The chain couples TRBV10-3 to TRBJ2-7, with TRBD1 matching over 9 bases. This CDR3 contains 16 residues. CDR1 is ENHRY and CDR2 is SYGVKD in the germline V gene. The junction had 9 bases not matched to a gene; V was cut back by 3 bases and J by 3 bases.

The CDR3 is CASSLLDPISSGVSQPQHF. The DNA for the CDR3 is TGTGCCAGCAGCCTACTGGACCCCATCAGCTCAGGGGTCTCTCAGCCCCAGCATTTT. This chain links TRBV11-2 with TRBJ1-5, with a tentative D call TRBD1 (6 bases). Germline V CDR1 and CDR2: SGHAT, FQNNGV. This CDR3 contains 19 residues. The germline V and J ends were trimmed by 5 bases and 6 bases, with 29 bases remaining between them. The full variable domain, rest sourced from reference TRBV11-2 and TRBJ1-5, is EAGVAQSPRYKIIEKRQSVAFWCNPISGHATLYWYQQILGQGPKLLIQFQNNGVVDDSQLPKDRFSAERLKGVDSTLKIQPAKLEDSAVYLCASSLLDPISSGVSQPQHFGDGTRLSIL.

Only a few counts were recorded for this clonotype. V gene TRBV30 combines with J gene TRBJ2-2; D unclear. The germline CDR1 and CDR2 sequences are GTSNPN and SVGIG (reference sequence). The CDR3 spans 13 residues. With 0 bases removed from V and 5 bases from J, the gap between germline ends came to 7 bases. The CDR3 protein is CAWSVEPTGELFF. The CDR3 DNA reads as TGTGCCTGGAGTGTAGAACCTACCGGGGAGCTGTTTTTT.

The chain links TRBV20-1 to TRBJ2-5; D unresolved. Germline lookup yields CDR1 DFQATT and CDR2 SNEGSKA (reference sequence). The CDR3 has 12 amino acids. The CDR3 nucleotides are TGCAGCGCTCTGGCGTTGGCGGAGACCCAGTACTTC. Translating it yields CSALALAETQYF.

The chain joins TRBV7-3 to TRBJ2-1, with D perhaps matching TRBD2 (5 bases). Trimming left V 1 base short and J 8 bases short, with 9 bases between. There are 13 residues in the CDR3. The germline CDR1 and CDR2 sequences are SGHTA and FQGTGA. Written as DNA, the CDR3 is TGTGCCAGCAGCTTAAGCCTAGCAGATGAGCAGTTCTTC. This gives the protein CASSLSLADEQFF. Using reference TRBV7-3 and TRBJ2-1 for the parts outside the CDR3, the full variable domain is GAGVSQTPSNKVTEKGKYVELRCDPISGHTALYWYRQSLGQGPEFLIYFQGTGAADDSGLPNDRFFAVRPEGSVSTLKIQRTERGDSAVYLCASSLSLADEQFFGPGTRLTVL.

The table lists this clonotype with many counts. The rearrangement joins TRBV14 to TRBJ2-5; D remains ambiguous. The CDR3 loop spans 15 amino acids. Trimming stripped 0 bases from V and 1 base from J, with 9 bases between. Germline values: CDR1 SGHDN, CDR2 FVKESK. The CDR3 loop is CASSQDSNSQETQYF. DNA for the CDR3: TGTGCCAGCAGCCAAGATTCCAACAGCCAAGAGACCCAGTACTTC.

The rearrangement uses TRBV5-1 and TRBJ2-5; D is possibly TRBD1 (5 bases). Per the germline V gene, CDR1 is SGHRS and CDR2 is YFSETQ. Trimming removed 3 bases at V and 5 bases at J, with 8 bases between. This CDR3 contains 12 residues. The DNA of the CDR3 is TGCGCCAGCAGCTGGACAAAGGAGACCCAGTACTTC. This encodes CASSWTKETQYF.

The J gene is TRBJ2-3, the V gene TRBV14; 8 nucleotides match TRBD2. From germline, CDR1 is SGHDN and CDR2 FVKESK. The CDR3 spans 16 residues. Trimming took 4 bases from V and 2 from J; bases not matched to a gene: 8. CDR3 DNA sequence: TGTGCCAGCAGCCCCCCGATAGCGGGAAACACAGATACGCAGTATTTT. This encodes CASSPPIAGNTDTQYF.

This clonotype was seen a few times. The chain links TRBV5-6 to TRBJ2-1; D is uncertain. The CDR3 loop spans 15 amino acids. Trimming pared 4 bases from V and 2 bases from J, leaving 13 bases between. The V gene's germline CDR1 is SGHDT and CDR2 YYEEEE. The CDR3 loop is CASSTQFGAYNEQFF. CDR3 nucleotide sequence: TGTGCCAGCAGCACCCAGTTCGGAGCCTACAATGAGCAGTTCTTC.

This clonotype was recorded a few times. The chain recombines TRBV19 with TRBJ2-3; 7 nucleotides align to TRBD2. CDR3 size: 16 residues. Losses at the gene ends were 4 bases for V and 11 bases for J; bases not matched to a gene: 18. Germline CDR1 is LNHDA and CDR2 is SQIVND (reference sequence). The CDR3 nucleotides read TGTGCCAGTAGTACCCCCCCTTGGGGGACGGTAGCGGGGCAGTATTTT. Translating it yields CASSTPPWGTVAGQYF.